This T cell receptor (beta chain) was documented in a study of blood T cell repertoires in COVID-19. Study as a whole: Sample material is recorded as cDNA or gDNA derived from T cells, B-cell-depleted T cells, or PBMCs.

This clone was recorded a few times. In germline, CDR1 is SEHNR, CDR2 FQNEAQ (reference sequence). The junction had 5 bases not matched to a gene; V was cut back by 4 bases and J by 5 bases. The CDR3 loop spans 14 amino acids. Assay: immunoSEQ multiplex PCR; the TCRdb copy retains only in-frame clones and omits some. The data show about 25,000 clones, about nine tenths seen once. The sequence came from a man in his forties or fifties with active COVID-19. The sample was peripheral blood. The chain joins TRBV7-9 to TRBJ1-1; 9 positions agree with TRBD1. CDR3 protein: CASSSGTGRTEAFF. As DNA, the CDR3 is TGTGCCAGCAGCTCGGGGACAGGGAGGACTGAAGCTTTCTTT.